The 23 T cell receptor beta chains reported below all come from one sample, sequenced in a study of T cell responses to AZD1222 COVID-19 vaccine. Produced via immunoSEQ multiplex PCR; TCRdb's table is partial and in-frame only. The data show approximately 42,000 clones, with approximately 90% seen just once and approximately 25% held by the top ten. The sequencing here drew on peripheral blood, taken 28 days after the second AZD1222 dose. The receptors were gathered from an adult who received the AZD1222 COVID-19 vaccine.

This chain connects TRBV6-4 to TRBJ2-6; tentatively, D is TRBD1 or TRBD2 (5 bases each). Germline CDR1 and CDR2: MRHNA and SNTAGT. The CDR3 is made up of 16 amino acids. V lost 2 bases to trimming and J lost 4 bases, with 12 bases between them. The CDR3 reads CASSDGTRIGANVLTF. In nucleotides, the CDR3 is TGTGCCAGCAGTGACGGGACCCGAATCGGGGCCAACGTCCTGACTTTC.

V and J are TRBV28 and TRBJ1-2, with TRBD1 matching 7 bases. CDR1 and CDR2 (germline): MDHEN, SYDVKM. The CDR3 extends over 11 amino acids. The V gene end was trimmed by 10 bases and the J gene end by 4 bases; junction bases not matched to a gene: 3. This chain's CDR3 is CATRGFYGYTF. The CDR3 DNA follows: TGTGCCACCAGGGGGTTCTATGGCTACACCTTC.

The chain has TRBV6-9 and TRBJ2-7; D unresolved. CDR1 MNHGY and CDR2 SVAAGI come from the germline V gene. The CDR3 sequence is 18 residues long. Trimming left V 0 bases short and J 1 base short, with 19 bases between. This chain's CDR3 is CASSYSNRRWPGSYEQYF. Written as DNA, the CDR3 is TGTGCCAGCAGTTATTCGAATAGACGGTGGCCAGGATCCTACGAGCAGTACTTC.

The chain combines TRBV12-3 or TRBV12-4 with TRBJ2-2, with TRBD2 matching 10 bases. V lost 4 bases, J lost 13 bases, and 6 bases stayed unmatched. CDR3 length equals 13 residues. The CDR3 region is CASSSLAGEVLFF. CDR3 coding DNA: TGTGCCAGCAGTTCCCTAGCGGGAGAGGTGCTGTTTTTT.

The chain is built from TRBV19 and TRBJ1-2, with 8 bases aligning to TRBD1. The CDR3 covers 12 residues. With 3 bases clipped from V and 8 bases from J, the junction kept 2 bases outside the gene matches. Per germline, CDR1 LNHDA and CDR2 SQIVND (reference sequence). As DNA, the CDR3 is TGTGCCAGTAGTATCAGGGGGCGAGGCTACACCTTC. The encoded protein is CASSIRGRGYTF.

CDR3 in amino acids: CASSSERSTDTQYF. CDR3 DNA: TGCGCCAGCAGCTCCGAGCGGAGCACAGATACGCAGTATTTT. The V call is TRBV5-1, the J call TRBJ2-3; TRBD2 might be the D (5 bases). V was pared by 3 bases and J by 0 bases, with 8 bases between. The CDR3 sequence is 14 residues long. Germline assignment: CDR1 SGHRS and CDR2 YFSETQ.

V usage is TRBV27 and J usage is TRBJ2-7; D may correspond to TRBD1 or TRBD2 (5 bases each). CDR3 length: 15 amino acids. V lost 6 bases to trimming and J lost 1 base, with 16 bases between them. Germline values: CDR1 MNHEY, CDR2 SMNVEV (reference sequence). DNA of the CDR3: TGTGCCAGCAGGGTAGCCGGGACGGAATCCTACGAGCAGTACTTC. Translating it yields CASRVAGTESYEQYF.

The CDR3 is CASGLGQGANNEQFF. The CDR3 DNA sequence: TGTGCTAGTGGTTTGGGACAGGGGGCCAACAATGAGCAGTTCTTC. This chain uses TRBV12-5 with TRBJ2-1, with 10 bases fitting TRBD1. The CDR3 runs 15 residues. V trimming: 1 base; J trimming: 5 bases; junction bases outside the gene matches: 2. Germline CDR1 LGHNT, CDR2 FRNRAP.

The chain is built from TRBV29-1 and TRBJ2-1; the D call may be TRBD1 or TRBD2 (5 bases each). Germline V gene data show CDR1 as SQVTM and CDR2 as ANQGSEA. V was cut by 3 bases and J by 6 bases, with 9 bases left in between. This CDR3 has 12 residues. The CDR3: CSVDRESNEQFF. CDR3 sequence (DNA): TGCAGCGTTGACAGGGAGAGCAATGAGCAGTTCTTC.

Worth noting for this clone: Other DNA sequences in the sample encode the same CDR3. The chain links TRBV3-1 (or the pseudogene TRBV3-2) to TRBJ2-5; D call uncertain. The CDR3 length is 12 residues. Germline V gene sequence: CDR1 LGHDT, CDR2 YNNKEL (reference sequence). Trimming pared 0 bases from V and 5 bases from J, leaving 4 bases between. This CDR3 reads CASSQDVETQYF. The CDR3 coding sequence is TGTGCCAGCAGCCAAGATGTGGAGACCCAGTACTTC.

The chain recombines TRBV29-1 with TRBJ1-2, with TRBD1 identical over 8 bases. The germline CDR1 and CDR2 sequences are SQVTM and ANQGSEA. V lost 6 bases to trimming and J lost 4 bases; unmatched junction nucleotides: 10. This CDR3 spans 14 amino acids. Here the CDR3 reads CSVGSRDRTYGYTF. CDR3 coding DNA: TGCAGCGTCGGGAGCCGGGACAGGACCTATGGCTACACCTTC. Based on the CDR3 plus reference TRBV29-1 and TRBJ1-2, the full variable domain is SAVISQKPSRDICQRGTSLTIQCQVDSQVTMMFWYRQQPGQSLTLIATANQGSEATYESGFVIDKFPISRPNLTFSTLTVSNMSPEDSSIYLCSVGSRDRTYGYTFGSGTRLTVV.

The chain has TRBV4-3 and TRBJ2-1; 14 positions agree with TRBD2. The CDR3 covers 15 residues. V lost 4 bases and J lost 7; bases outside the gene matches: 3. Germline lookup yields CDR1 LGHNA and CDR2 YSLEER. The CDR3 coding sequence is TGCGCCAGCAGCCCCGGACTAGCGGGGGGTAATGAGCAGTTCTTC. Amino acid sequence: CASSPGLAGGNEQFF.

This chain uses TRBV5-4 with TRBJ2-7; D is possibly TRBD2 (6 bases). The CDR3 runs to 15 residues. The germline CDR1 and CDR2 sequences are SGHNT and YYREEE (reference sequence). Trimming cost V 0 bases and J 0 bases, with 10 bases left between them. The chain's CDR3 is CASSLEGGPSYEQYF. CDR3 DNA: TGTGCCAGCAGCTTGGAGGGAGGCCCCTCCTACGAGCAGTACTTC.

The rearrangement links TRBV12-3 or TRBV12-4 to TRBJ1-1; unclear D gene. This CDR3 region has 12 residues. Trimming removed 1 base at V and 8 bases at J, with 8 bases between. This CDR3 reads CASSLGPWEAFF. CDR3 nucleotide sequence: TGTGCCAGCAGTTTAGGGCCTTGGGAAGCTTTCTTT.

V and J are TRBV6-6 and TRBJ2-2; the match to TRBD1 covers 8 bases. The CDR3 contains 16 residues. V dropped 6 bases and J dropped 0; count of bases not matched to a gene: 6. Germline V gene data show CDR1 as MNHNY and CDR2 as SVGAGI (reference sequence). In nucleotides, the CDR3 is TGTGCCAGCAGAGGACAGGGTGACGCGAACACCGGGGAGCTGTTTTTT. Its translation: CASRGQGDANTGELFF.

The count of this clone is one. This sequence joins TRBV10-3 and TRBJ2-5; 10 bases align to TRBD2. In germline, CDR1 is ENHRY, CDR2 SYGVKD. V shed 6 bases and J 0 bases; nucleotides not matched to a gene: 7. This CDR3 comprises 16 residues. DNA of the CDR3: TGTGCCATCAGAAGTACTAGCGGGAACTACCAAGAGACCCAGTACTTC. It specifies CAIRSTSGNYQETQYF.

This CDR3 reads CASSPGALAGAANEQFF. CDR3 nucleotide sequence: TGCGCCAGCAGCCCGGGGGCTCTAGCGGGGGCTGCTAATGAGCAGTTCTTC. V and J are TRBV5-1 and TRBJ2-1; TRBD2 agrees at 10 bases. The CDR3 sequence is 17 residues long. Germline trimming cut 4 bases from V and 7 bases from J; bases unmatched to any gene: 14. CDR1 and CDR2 (germline): SGHRS, YFSETQ.

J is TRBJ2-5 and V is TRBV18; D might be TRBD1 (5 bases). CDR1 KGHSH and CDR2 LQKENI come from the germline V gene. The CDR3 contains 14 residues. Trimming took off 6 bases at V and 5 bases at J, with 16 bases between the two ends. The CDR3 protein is CASSGRARGETQYF. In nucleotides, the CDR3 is TGTGCCAGCTCGGGCAGGGCCCGTGGGGAGACCCAGTACTTC.

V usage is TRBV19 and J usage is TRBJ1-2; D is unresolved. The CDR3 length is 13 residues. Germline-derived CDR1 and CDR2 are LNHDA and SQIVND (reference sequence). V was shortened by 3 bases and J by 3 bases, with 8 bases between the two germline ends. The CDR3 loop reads CASSITEYYGYTF. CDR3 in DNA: TGTGCCAGTAGTATTACAGAGTACTATGGCTACACCTTC. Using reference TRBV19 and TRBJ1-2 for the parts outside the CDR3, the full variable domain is DGGITQSPKYLFRKEGQNVTLSCEQNLNHDAMYWYRQDPGQGLRLIYYSQIVNDFQKGDIAEGYSVSREKKESFPLTVTSAQKNPTAFYLCASSITEYYGYTFGSGTRLTVV.

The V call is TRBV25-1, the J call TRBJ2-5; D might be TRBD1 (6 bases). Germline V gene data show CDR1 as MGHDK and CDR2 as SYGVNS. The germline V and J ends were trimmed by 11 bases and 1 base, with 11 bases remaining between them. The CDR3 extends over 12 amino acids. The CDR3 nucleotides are TGTGCCTCAGGGGACATCCAAGAGACCCAGTACTTC. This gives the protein CASGDIQETQYF.

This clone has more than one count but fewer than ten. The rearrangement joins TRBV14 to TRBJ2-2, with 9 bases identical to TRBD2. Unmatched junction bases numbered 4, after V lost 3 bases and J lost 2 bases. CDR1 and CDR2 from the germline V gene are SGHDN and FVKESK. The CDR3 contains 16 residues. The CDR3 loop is CASSHPGLANTGELFF. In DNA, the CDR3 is TGTGCCAGCAGCCACCCGGGACTAGCAAACACCGGGGAGCTGTTTTTT.

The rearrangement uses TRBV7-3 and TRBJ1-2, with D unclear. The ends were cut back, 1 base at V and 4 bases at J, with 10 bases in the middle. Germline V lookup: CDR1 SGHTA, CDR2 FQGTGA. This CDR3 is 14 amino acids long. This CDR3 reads CASSLNEYSYGYTF. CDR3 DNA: TGTGCCAGCAGCTTAAATGAGTATAGCTATGGCTACACCTTC.

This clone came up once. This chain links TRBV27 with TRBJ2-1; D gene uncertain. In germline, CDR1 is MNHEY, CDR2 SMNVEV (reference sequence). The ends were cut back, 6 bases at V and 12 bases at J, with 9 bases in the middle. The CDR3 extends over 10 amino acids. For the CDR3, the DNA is TGTGCCAGCAGCCTGCGCCGGCAGTTCTTC. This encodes CASSLRRQFF.